The 17 T cell receptor beta chains reported below all come from one sample, sequenced in a study of metastatic and nonmetastatic thyroid tumors (dated by TCRdb to the early 2020s). None of the patients had been given any treatment before thyroid surgery. The library was generated by PCR. The reads were generated on an Illumina HiSeq 4000. TCRdb reprocessed the public reads (quality trimming at Q25 with fastp, clone calling with MiXCR) and kept in-frame beta chains. In this sample the table shows about 36,000 clones, less than 25% of which occur a single time. 15% to 18% of the sample rests with the top ten. Sequencing was carried out using blood. Receptor source: a female donor with papillary thyroid cancer or a benign thyroid nodule (not recorded which). Some clones in this sample may be carry-over from other donors' samples.

This clone has a count of ten or more. The chain links TRBV6-4 to TRBJ2-1; 8 bases line up with TRBD1. Germline V gene sequence: CDR1 MRHNA, CDR2 SNTAGT. V shed 5 bases and J 10 bases; nucleotides not matched to a gene: 13. The CDR3 runs to 15 residues. In DNA, the CDR3 is TGTGCCAGCAGTCCGGGACAGGACACCTGGGGGGAGCAGTTCTTC. It translates to CASSPGQDTWGEQFF.

There are many counts of this clone. Just one base apart from a much larger clone, this may be a read error. V and J are TRBV6-2 or TRBV6-3 and TRBJ1-4; D is unclear. V lost 7 bases and J 4 bases, leaving 13 bases between the germline ends. The CDR3 spans 14 residues. Germline CDR1 is MNHEY and CDR2 is SVGEGT. CDR3 loop: CASTMVRGNEKLFF. The CDR3 DNA follows: TGTGCCAGCACTATGGTGCGGGGTAATGAAAAACTGTTTTTT.

This clone turned up a few times. CDR3 protein: CASSDQGTSDIGADTQYF. The CDR3, as DNA: TGTGCCAGCAGTGATCAAGGGACTAGCGATATAGGCGCAGATACGCAGTATTTT. The genes are TRBV6-4 and TRBJ2-3; 10 nucleotides agree with TRBD2. The CDR3 is made up of 18 amino acids. V shed 3 bases and J 4 bases; nucleotides not matched to a gene: 13. Germline values: CDR1 MRHNA, CDR2 SNTAGT.

This clone has a count of ten or more. This chain connects TRBV14 to TRBJ2-7; D perhaps matches TRBD2 (6 bases). The CDR3 is 15 amino acids. V lost 4 bases, J lost 0 bases, and 13 bases lay in between. Germline values: CDR1 SGHDN, CDR2 FVKESK. The CDR3 nucleotides read TGTGCCAGCAGCCTTCCCGGGACTGGCTCCTACGAGCAGTACTTC. Translation: CASSLPGTGSYEQYF.

The CDR3 is CASSEPGLDNQPQHF. As DNA, the CDR3 is TGTGCCAGCAGTGAACCTGGTCTGGACAATCAGCCCCAGCATTTT. This chain connects TRBV7-3 to TRBJ1-5, with D unclear. This CDR3 has 15 residues. Germline V gene sequence: CDR1 SGHTA, CDR2 FQGTGA. The germline V and J ends were trimmed by 6 bases and 3 bases, with 15 bases remaining between them.

The V and J genes are TRBV27 and TRBJ2-7; D not certain. Germline V gene data show CDR1 as MNHEY and CDR2 as SMNVEV (reference sequence). V dropped 3 bases and J dropped 0 bases, with 6 bases sitting between them. CDR3 size: 13 residues. The DNA for the CDR3 is TGTGCCAGCAGTTTGTGGTGCTCCTACGAGCAGTACTTC. It encodes CASSLWCSYEQYF.

This clone was recorded at least ten times. The genes are TRBV2 and TRBJ1-2; weak D call: TRBD1 (5 bases). This CDR3 spans 14 amino acids. V was clipped by 4 bases and J by 5 bases, with 14 bases between them. The germline gives CDR1 SNHLY, CDR2 FYNNEI. CDR3 in DNA: TGTGCCAGCAGTGGGGGGACGGTCGTGTATGGCTACACCTTC. Translating it yields CASSGGTVVYGYTF.

Many counts were recorded for this clone. The gene calls are TRBV4-1 and TRBJ2-1, with 9 nucleotides matching TRBD2. Germline assignment: CDR1 MGHRA and CDR2 YSYEKL. V lost 7 bases and J lost 5; bases outside the gene matches: 9. The CDR3 totals 15 residues. The CDR3 sequence is CASKAPGLADNEQFF. CDR3 bases: TGCGCCAGCAAAGCCCCGGGACTAGCTGACAATGAGCAGTTCTTC.

This clone was observed many times. The chain joins TRBV3-1 to TRBJ2-1; D unclear. V shed 1 base and J shed 4 bases, with 11 bases lying between them. Germline CDR1 reads LGHDT; CDR2 reads YNNKEL (reference sequence). The CDR3 sequence is 15 residues long. CDR3 protein: CASSQGWRIYNEQFF. The CDR3 DNA reads as TGTGCCAGCAGCCAAGGGTGGCGGATTTACAATGAGCAGTTCTTC.

Relative to its sample, this clone is medium-sized. The chain uses TRBV12-3 or TRBV12-4 and TRBJ2-7; D perhaps matches TRBD2 (6 bases). This CDR3 contains 11 residues. The V end lost 8 bases, the J end lost 8 bases, and 13 bases lay between the germline ends. The CDR3 nucleotides read TGTGCCAGCTCTGGGGGACTTCAGCAGTACTTC. Translating gives CASSGGLQQYF.

This clone appeared many times. CDR3 in DNA: TGCGCCAGCAGCTTGGTTGTAGACAATGAGCAGTTCTTC. Encoded protein: CASSLVVDNEQFF. This chain uses TRBV5-1 with TRBJ2-1; D not resolved. Looked up from germline, CDR1 is SGHRS and CDR2 is YFSETQ. Trimming cost V 0 bases and J 5 bases, with 6 bases left between them. CDR3 size: 13 residues.

This clone was seen more than once but under ten times. V and J are TRBV24-1 and TRBJ2-2; possibly TRBD2 for D (6 bases). V was shortened by 9 bases and J by 5 bases, with 18 bases between the two germline ends. Germline V gene sequence: CDR1 KGHDR, CDR2 SFDVKD. The CDR3 consists of 15 residues. This CDR3 reads CATRGADPTTGELFF. CDR3 nucleotides: TGTGCCACCCGCGGGGCGGACCCCACAACCGGGGAGCTGTTTTTT.

For this clone: The junction does not match germline at one end; this may be a read error. V and J are TRBV11-3 and TRBJ2-7, with TRBD2 matching over 7 bases. The germline gives CDR1 SGHNT, CDR2 YENEEA. This CDR3 has 16 amino acids. The CDR3 sequence: CASSLGIHSGSLEQHF. In DNA, the CDR3 is TGTGCCAGCAGCTTAGGAATCCATAGCGGGTCATTGGAGCAGCACTTC.

This clone occurred many times. The V and J genes are TRBV20-1 and TRBJ2-3; TRBD2 agrees at 7 bases. CDR3 size: 13 residues. Trimming at V came to 6 bases and at J to 1 base, leaving 4 bases not matched to a gene. Germline V CDR1 and CDR2: DFQATT, SNEGSKA (reference sequence). CDR3 residues: CSAPTSGTDTQYF. CDR3 nucleotide sequence: TGCAGTGCCCCTACTAGCGGCACAGATACGCAGTATTTT.

By share, this clone ranks as medium-sized (0.01 to 0.1%). V is TRBV6-6 and J is TRBJ2-7; 8 positions agree with TRBD1. Trimming removed 0 bases from V and 0 bases from J; junction bases left unmatched: 4. Per the germline V gene, CDR1 is MNHNY and CDR2 is SVGAGI (reference sequence). The CDR3 extends over 16 amino acids. CDR3 residues: CASSYSTDRVSYEQYF. In nucleotides, the CDR3 is TGTGCCAGCAGTTACTCAACGGACAGGGTCTCCTACGAGCAGTACTTC.

This clone was found once. This chain joins TRBV5-1 and TRBJ1-3, with unresolved D. The germline CDR1 and CDR2 sequences are SGHRS and YFSETQ. There are 15 residues in the CDR3. V lost 4 bases to trimming and J lost 0 bases, with 11 bases between them. The CDR3 region has the DNA TGCGCCAGCAGCCCTTGGACGGACTCTGGAAACACCATATATTTT. It encodes CASSPWTDSGNTIYF.

This clone came up many times. V usage is TRBV5-1 and J usage is TRBJ2-1; 9 nucleotides match TRBD1. The CDR3 length is 15 residues. The germline V gene has CDR1 SGHRS and CDR2 YFSETQ. V shed 4 bases, J shed 2 bases, and the junction held 4 bases outside the gene matches. The CDR3 DNA follows: TGCGCCAGCAGCCCCGGGACAGGGCCCTACAATGAGCAGTTCTTC. Its translation: CASSPGTGPYNEQFF.